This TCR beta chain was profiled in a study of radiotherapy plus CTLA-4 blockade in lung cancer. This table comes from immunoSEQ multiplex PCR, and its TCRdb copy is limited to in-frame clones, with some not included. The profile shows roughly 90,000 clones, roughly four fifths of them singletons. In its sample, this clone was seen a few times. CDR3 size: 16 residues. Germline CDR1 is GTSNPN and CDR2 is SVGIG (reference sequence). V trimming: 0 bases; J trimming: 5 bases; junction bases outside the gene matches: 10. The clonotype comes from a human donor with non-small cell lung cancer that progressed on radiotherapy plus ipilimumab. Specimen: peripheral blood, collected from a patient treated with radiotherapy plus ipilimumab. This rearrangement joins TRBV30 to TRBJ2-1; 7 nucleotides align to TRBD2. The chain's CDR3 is CAWSVGGRGSNNEQFF. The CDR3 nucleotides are TGTGCCTGGAGTGTCGGGGGGAGGGGATCTAACAATGAGCAGTTCTTC.